Each of the 17 T cell receptor beta chains below was sequenced from the same sample in a study of Ad26.COV2.S vaccination and SARS-CoV-2 variants (dated by TCRdb to 2020 to 2022). This specimen's treatment or condition label, per the study, means: some 20 received Ad26.COV2.S at low or high dose, single or two shots; 5 received placebo; per-sample allocation not given. Repertoires of vaccine and placebo recipients were sequenced from samples collected on day 63 after the first injection. Libraries were built with the immunoSEQ multiplex PCR assay. TCRdb took this table from immuneACCESS and kept in-frame rearrangements with V and J called. Such tables lack part of the clones; where checked against another copy, unresolved V genes explain under half of the gap, and the rest is unexplained. Within this sample are approximately 410,000 clones, with approximately 90% of them counted one time only. The ten largest make up around 1.7% of the sample.

Sequencing used peripheral blood, obtained in a trial of Ad26.COV2.S vaccine versus placebo. These TCRs come from a person between 18 and 59 years old who received the Ad26.COV2.S COVID-19 vaccine or a placebo.

Comments on this clone: Other DNA sequences from this sample encode an identical CDR3 as well. The chain is built from TRBV3-1 (or the pseudogene TRBV3-2) and TRBJ1-6, with no clear D. Per germline, CDR1 LGHDT and CDR2 YNNKEL (reference sequence). The CDR3 totals 13 residues. Trimming pared 0 bases from V and 7 bases from J, leaving 4 bases between. The CDR3 protein is CASSQDGNSPLHF. The CDR3 DNA sequence: TGTGCCAGCAGCCAAGATGGGAATTCACCCCTCCACTTT.

The rearrangement links TRBV10-3 to TRBJ2-3; 13 bases map to TRBD2. The V segment lost 10 bases and the J segment 4 bases; nucleotides outside the gene matches: 8. This CDR3 spans 15 amino acids. Germline V gene data show CDR1 as ENHRY and CDR2 as SYGVKD. CDR3 sequence: CATTSGLAGSDTQYF. The CDR3 DNA reads as TGTGCCACAACCTCGGGACTAGCGGGGTCAGATACGCAGTATTTT.

J is TRBJ1-5 and V is TRBV15, with a possible D match to TRBD1 (6 bases). Trimming removed 6 bases at V and 6 bases at J, with 15 bases between. CDR3 length: 14 residues. CDR1 is LNHNV and CDR2 is YYDKDF in the germline V gene (reference sequence). The CDR3 nucleotides read TGTGCCACCAGGACCCTGGGGGCGGGTCAGCCCCAGCATTTT. It codes for CATRTLGAGQPQHF.

CDR3 nucleotide sequence: TGTGCCAGCAACCTAGCGGGGGGACTCCAAGAGACCCAGTACTTC. Its protein is CASNLAGGLQETQYF. The rearrangement uses TRBV28 and TRBJ2-5; 11 nucleotides align to TRBD2. The V and J ends lost 7 bases and 1 base, in that order; junction bases with no gene match: 5. The CDR3 totals 15 residues. CDR1 MDHEN and CDR2 SYDVKM come from the germline V gene.

The J gene is TRBJ2-7, the V gene TRBV30, with 9 positions matching TRBD1. Trimming at V came to 4 bases and at J to 2 bases, leaving 3 bases not matched to a gene. The CDR3 contains 13 residues. Germline-derived CDR1 and CDR2 are GTSNPN and SVGIG (reference sequence). DNA for the CDR3: TGTGCCTGGACAGGGACAGGGACCTACGAGCAGTACTTC. This codes for CAWTGTGTYEQYF. Full variable domain (missing parts from reference TRBV30 and TRBJ2-7): SQTIHQWPATLVQPVGSPLSLECTVEGTSNPNLYWYRQAAGRGLQLLFYSVGIGQISSEVPQNLSASRPQDRQFILSSKKLLLSDSGFYLCAWTGTGTYEQYFGPGTRLTVT.

This sequence joins TRBV4-1 and TRBJ2-7, with unresolved D. The germline V gene encodes CDR1 MGHRA and CDR2 YSYEKL. The CDR3 has 16 residues. V lost 0 bases to trimming and J lost 0 bases, with 12 bases between them. CDR3 sequence: CASSQDHPGGSYEQYF. CDR3 in DNA: TGCGCCAGCAGCCAAGATCACCCAGGTGGCTCCTACGAGCAGTACTTC.

This clone was picked up one time. The V gene is TRBV3-1 (or the pseudogene TRBV3-2), the J gene TRBJ2-7; perhaps TRBD2 as D (6 bases). Per germline, CDR1 LGHDT and CDR2 YNNKEL (reference sequence). Trimming pared 7 bases from V and 1 base from J, leaving 17 bases between. This CDR3 has 15 amino acids. This CDR3 reads CASTRNSAGSYEQYF. CDR3 DNA sequence: TGTGCCAGCACCCGCAATAGCGCGGGATCCTACGAGCAGTACTTC.

The genes are TRBV5-1 and TRBJ1-2; D remains unclear. The CDR3 is 14 residues long. The germline V and J ends were trimmed by 1 base and 2 bases, with 9 bases remaining between them. Germline CDR1 is SGHRS and CDR2 is YFSETQ. The CDR3 DNA reads TGCGCCAGCAGCTTGTTCGGCGGAAACTATGGCTACACCTTC. This encodes CASSLFGGNYGYTF.

The chain recombines TRBV28 with TRBJ1-2, with D hard to call. The CDR3 has 12 amino acids. V was cut by 5 bases and J by 9 bases, with 13 bases left in between. Germline V lookup: CDR1 MDHEN, CDR2 SYDVKM. The CDR3 region is CASSAGPQSYTF. The CDR3 bases are TGTGCCAGCAGTGCGGGCCCTCAAAGCTACACCTTC.

The chain links TRBV24-1 to TRBJ1-5; 7 bases are a match to TRBD1. Germline V gene data show CDR1 as KGHDR and CDR2 as SFDVKD. Losses at the gene ends were 0 bases for V and 2 bases for J; bases not matched to a gene: 0. The CDR3 is 15 residues long. The CDR3 is CATSDLQGGNQPQHF. As DNA, the CDR3 is TGTGCCACCAGTGATTTGCAGGGGGGCAATCAGCCCCAGCATTTT.

This chain links TRBV9 with TRBJ2-2; 8 nucleotides agree with TRBD2. V shed 4 bases and J 2 bases; nucleotides not matched to a gene: 16. The CDR3 loop spans 19 amino acids. Germline values: CDR1 SGDLS, CDR2 YYNGEE. The CDR3 spells CASSQLEAGALRNTGELFF. DNA for the CDR3: TGTGCCAGCAGCCAACTGGAAGCGGGGGCCTTGAGAAACACCGGGGAGCTGTTTTTT.

The chain employs TRBV7-2 and TRBJ2-7, with D perhaps matching TRBD1 (7 bases). The V gene's germline CDR1 is SGHTA and CDR2 FQGNSA. CDR3 length equals 14 residues. V lost 5 bases to trimming and J lost 0 bases, with 11 bases between them. CDR3 sequence reads: CASSLRDSSYEQYF. The CDR3 region has the DNA TGTGCCAGCAGCCTGCGGGACAGCTCCTACGAGCAGTACTTC. Full variable domain (outside the CDR3, taken from reference TRBV7-2 and TRBJ2-7): GAGVSQSPSNKVTEKGKDVELRCDPISGHTALYWYRQSLGQGLEFLIYFQGNSAPDKSGLPSDRFSAERTGGSVSTLTIQRTQQEDSAVYLCASSLRDSSYEQYFGPGTRLTVT.

V and J are TRBV5-1 and TRBJ2-7, with D tentatively TRBD1 (5 bases). CDR3 length: 15 residues. The V end lost 4 bases, the J end lost 2 bases, and 16 bases lay between the germline ends. The germline gives CDR1 SGHRS, CDR2 YFSETQ. CDR3 coding DNA: TGCGCCAGCAGCCCATCGGACATTGGGGCCTACGAGCAGTACTTC. Translated: CASSPSDIGAYEQYF. Full variable domain (outside the CDR3, taken from reference TRBV5-1 and TRBJ2-7): KAGVTQTPRYLIKTRGQQVTLSCSPISGHRSVSWYQQTPGQGLQFLFEYFSETQRNKGNFPGRFSGRQFSNSRSEMNVSTLELGDSALYLCASSPSDIGAYEQYFGPGTRLTVT.

This rearrangement joins TRBV9 to TRBJ2-1, with TRBD1 matching 7 bases. CDR1 is SGDLS and CDR2 is YYNGEE in the germline V gene. J was trimmed by 0 bases and V by 3 bases; bases with no gene match: 6. This CDR3 has 16 residues. CDR3 in DNA: TGTGCCAGCAGCGGCCCGGGACAGAGCTCCTACAATGAGCAGTTCTTC. It is translated as CASSGPGQSSYNEQFF.

This chain joins TRBV28 and TRBJ2-4; D ambiguous. Germline CDR1 is MDHEN and CDR2 is SYDVKM. The CDR3 is 13 residues long. V was trimmed by 2 bases and J by 3 bases, leaving 5 bases between them. CDR3 protein: CASSLHNKNIQYF. The CDR3 coding sequence is TGTGCCAGCAGTTTACACAACAAAAACATTCAGTACTTC.

The chain has TRBV7-9 and TRBJ2-1; D possibly corresponds to TRBD1 (6 bases). The ends were cut back, 5 bases at V and 12 bases at J, with 14 bases in the middle. The CDR3 is 12 amino acids. Germline CDR1 reads SEHNR; CDR2 reads FQNEAQ (reference sequence). CDR3 loop: CASSPRGRVQFF. The CDR3, as DNA: TGTGCCAGCAGCCCCAGGGGTCGTGTGCAGTTCTTC.

The CDR3 spells CATSSDYRLSEQYF. Here the CDR3 DNA reads TGTGCCACCAGCAGCGATTACAGATTATCCGAGCAGTACTTC. The chain uses TRBV15 and TRBJ2-7; D gene uncertain. The V end lost 3 bases, the J end lost 6 bases, and 15 bases lay between the germline ends. From germline, CDR1 is LNHNV and CDR2 YYDKDF (reference sequence). This CDR3 has 14 amino acids.